These 15 T cell receptor beta chains were sequenced from one sample in a study of cytomegalovirus exposure and HLA in healthy donors. PCR involved 60 Vbeta and 13 Jbeta primers. TCRdb's table, derived via immunoSEQ multiplex PCR, lists solely in-frame clones and lacks some. In the table there are 130,000 to 150,000 clones, roughly four fifths of which are singletons. Sequencing input: PBMCs. The receptors here all came from a man aged 25 to 40 in good health and CMV-seropositive.

The count of this clone is one. J is TRBJ2-1 and V is TRBV6-4, with D perhaps TRBD2 (5 bases). V lost 4 bases and J lost 6, with 16 bases in between. This CDR3 spans 15 amino acids. Germline V gives CDR1 MRHNA, CDR2 SNTAGT. CDR3 sequence: CASSVEAQGSNEQFF. As DNA, the CDR3 is TGTGCCAGCAGTGTGGAGGCCCAAGGCTCCAATGAGCAGTTCTTC.

To note about this clone: Compared with germline, one end of the junction differs, possibly owing to a read error. The V gene is TRBV28, the J gene TRBJ2-1, with D possibly TRBD2 on 6 matching bases. The germline CDR1 and CDR2 sequences are MDHEN and SYDVKM. CDR3 length: 14 residues. CDR3 protein: CASCLAGSYNEQFF. The CDR3 DNA is TGTGCCAGCTGTTTGGCGGGGTCTTACAATGAGCAGTTCTTC.

The chain uses TRBV6-1 and TRBJ2-7, with D uncertain. The CDR3 consists of 11 residues. Between the trimmed V and J ends, which lost 7 bases and 0 bases, there was a span of 4 bases. CDR1 MNHNS and CDR2 SASEGT come from the germline V gene. CDR3 amino acids: CASTSSYEQYF. DNA for the CDR3: TGTGCCAGCACGAGCTCCTACGAGCAGTACTTC.

This clone was counted only a few times. The chain recombines TRBV10-3 with TRBJ1-4; the match to TRBD1 covers 7 bases. Trimming cost V 5 bases and J 5 bases; bases outside gene matches: 11. From germline, CDR1 is ENHRY and CDR2 SYGVKD. The CDR3 is made up of 16 amino acids. The CDR3 protein is CAISSGTAQENEKLFF. In DNA, the CDR3 is TGTGCCATCAGTTCCGGGACAGCCCAAGAAAATGAAAAACTGTTTTTT.

This clone showed up just once. The gene calls are TRBV9 and TRBJ2-7; tentatively, D is TRBD1 (5 bases). The CDR3 spans 15 residues. Germline V gene lookup returns CDR1 SGDLS and CDR2 YYNGEE. V was cut by 0 bases and J by 4 bases, with 14 bases left in between. In DNA form, the CDR3 reads TGTGCCAGCAGCGTAGGGGGCGGCAACATATACGAGCAGTACTTC. This gives the protein CASSVGGGNIYEQYF.

V and J are TRBV5-6 and TRBJ2-5, with TRBD2 matching 10 bases. After removal of 3 bases from V and 4 bases from J, the junction contained 9 bases not matched to a gene. This CDR3 has 16 amino acids. Per germline, CDR1 SGHDT and CDR2 YYEEEE. CDR3 coding DNA: TGTGCCAGCAGCTCTAGTACTAGCGGGATAGTAGAGACCCAGTACTTC. Its protein product is CASSSSTSGIVETQYF.

V usage is TRBV5-1 and J usage is TRBJ1-2; D perhaps matches TRBD1 (6 bases). The CDR3 length is 12 residues. The V gene's germline CDR1 is SGHRS and CDR2 YFSETQ. Trimming shortened V by 4 bases and J by 7 bases, and 11 bases separated the two germline ends. The CDR3 DNA follows: TGCGCCAGCAGCAACGACAGGTTTGGCTACACCTTC. It codes for CASSNDRFGYTF.

As regards this clone: The same CDR3 can be traced to other DNA sequences in this sample. This chain uses TRBV5-1 with TRBJ1-5, with 10 bases that match TRBD1. The germline gives CDR1 SGHRS, CDR2 YFSETQ. CDR3 length equals 14 residues. The ends lost 4 bases at V and 6 bases at J; junction bases unmatched: 4. The CDR3 nucleotides are TGCGCCAGCAGCCTGGGACAGGGGATTCAGCCCCAGCATTTT. It codes for CASSLGQGIQPQHF. The whole variable domain, filled in from reference TRBV5-1 and TRBJ1-5, reads KAGVTQTPRYLIKTRGQQVTLSCSPISGHRSVSWYQQTPGQGLQFLFEYFSETQRNKGNFPGRFSGRQFSNSRSEMNVSTLELGDSALYLCASSLGQGIQPQHFGDGTRLSIL.

This sequence joins TRBV28 and TRBJ2-1; tentative D call: TRBD1 (5 bases). The CDR3 is 14 residues long. The V end was cut by 7 bases, the J end by 0 bases, with 10 bases between. From germline, CDR1 is MDHEN and CDR2 SYDVKM. The CDR3 loop is CASIPDSSYNEQFF. The CDR3 coding sequence is TGTGCCAGCATCCCTGACAGCTCCTACAATGAGCAGTTCTTC.

This chain connects TRBV6-1 to TRBJ2-7, with 8 positions matching TRBD1. Trimming at V came to 1 base and at J to 5 bases, leaving 7 bases not matched to a gene. Germline CDR1 reads MNHNS; CDR2 reads SASEGT. This CDR3 spans 15 amino acids. This CDR3 is CASSEGTGRRNEQYF. Written as DNA, the CDR3 is TGTGCCAGCAGTGAAGGGACAGGGAGGAGGAACGAGCAGTACTTC.

Concerning this clone: A junction end diverges from the germline sequence, so it may reflect a read error. V is TRBV7-9 and J is TRBJ1-2; D gene ambiguous. The CDR3 is 13 amino acids. The V gene's germline CDR1 is SEHNR and CDR2 FQNEAQ (reference sequence). The CDR3 sequence: CSSSRDSNYGYTF. The CDR3 nucleotides are TGTTCCAGCAGCCGCGATTCTAACTATGGCTACACCTTC. The whole variable domain, filled in from reference TRBV7-9 and TRBJ1-2, reads DTGVSQNPRHKITKRGQNVTFRCDPISEHNRLYWYRQTLGQGPEFLTYFQNEAQLEKSRLLSDRFSAERPKGSFSTLEIQRTEQGDSAMYLCSSSRDSNYGYTFGSGTRLTVV.

This chain joins TRBV4-1 and TRBJ2-5; the D gene is possibly TRBD2 (7 bases). The CDR3 sequence is 16 residues long. CDR1 and CDR2 from the germline V gene are MGHRA and YSYEKL. Trimming shortened V by 4 bases and J by 1 base, and 16 bases separated the two germline ends. The CDR3 sequence is CASSLGGDKRQETQYF. In DNA, the CDR3 is TGCGCCAGCAGCCTAGGGGGGGACAAGCGCCAAGAGACCCAGTACTTC.

The chain combines TRBV7-9 with TRBJ2-5; D is unresolved. V lost 3 bases to trimming and J lost 1 base, with 18 bases between them. The CDR3 spans 17 residues. Germline V gene sequence: CDR1 SEHNR, CDR2 FQNEAQ (reference sequence). The CDR3, as DNA: TGTGCCAGCAGCTTCCGCCCTGGCGGAGCCTCCCAAGAGACCCAGTACTTC. It encodes CASSFRPGGASQETQYF. Full variable domain (remainder filled in from reference TRBV7-9 and TRBJ2-5): DTGVSQNPRHKITKRGQNVTFRCDPISEHNRLYWYRQTLGQGPEFLTYFQNEAQLEKSRLLSDRFSAERPKGSFSTLEIQRTEQGDSAMYLCASSFRPGGASQETQYFGPGTRLLVL.

V is TRBV20-1 and J is TRBJ1-1; D uncertain. The CDR3 has 11 residues. Trimming stripped 3 bases from V and 5 bases from J, with 7 bases between. Germline lookup yields CDR1 DFQATT and CDR2 SNEGSKA (reference sequence). The CDR3 region has the DNA TGCAGTGCTAGTCCGGGAACTGAAGCTTTCTTT. This sequence encodes CSASPGTEAFF.

The chain is built from TRBV10-2 and TRBJ1-6; D not certain. The V end was cut by 0 bases, the J end by 9 bases, with 18 bases between. Germline CDR1 and CDR2: WSHSY and SAAADI. This CDR3 contains 17 residues. CDR3 nucleotides: TGCGCCAGCAGTGAGTCTGTTTTTGGTGGTAGTAGTTCACCCCTCCACTTT. This sequence encodes CASSESVFGGSSSPLHF.